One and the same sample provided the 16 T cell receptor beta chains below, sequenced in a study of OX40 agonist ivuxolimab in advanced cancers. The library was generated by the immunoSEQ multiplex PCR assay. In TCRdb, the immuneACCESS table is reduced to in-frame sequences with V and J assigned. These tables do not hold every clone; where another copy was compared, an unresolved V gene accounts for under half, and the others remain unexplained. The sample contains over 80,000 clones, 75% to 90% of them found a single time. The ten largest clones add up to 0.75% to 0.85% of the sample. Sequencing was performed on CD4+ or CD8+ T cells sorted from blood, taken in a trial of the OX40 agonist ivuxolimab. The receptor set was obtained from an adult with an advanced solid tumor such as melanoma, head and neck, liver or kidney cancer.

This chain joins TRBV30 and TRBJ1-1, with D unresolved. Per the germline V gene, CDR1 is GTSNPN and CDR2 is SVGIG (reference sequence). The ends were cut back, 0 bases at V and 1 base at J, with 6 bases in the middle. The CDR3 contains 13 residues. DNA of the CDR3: TGTGCCTGGAGTGTAAGGGAGAACACTGAAGCTTTCTTT. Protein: CAWSVRENTEAFF. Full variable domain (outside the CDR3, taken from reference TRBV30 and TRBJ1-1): SQTIHQWPATLVQPVGSPLSLECTVEGTSNPNLYWYRQAAGRGLQLLFYSVGIGQISSEVPQNLSASRPQDRQFILSSKKLLLSDSGFYLCAWSVRENTEAFFGQGTRLTVV.

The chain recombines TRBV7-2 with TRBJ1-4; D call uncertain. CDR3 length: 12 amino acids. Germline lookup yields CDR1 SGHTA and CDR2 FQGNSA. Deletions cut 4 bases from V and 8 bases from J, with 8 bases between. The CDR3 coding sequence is TGTGCCAGCAGCTACGGACGCGAAAAACTGTTTTTT. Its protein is CASSYGREKLFF.

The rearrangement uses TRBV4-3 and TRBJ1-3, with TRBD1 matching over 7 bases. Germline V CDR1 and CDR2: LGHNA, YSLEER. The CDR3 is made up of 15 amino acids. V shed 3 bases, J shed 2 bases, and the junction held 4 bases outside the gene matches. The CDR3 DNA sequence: TGCGCCAGCAGCCATCCGGGACAGCCTGGAAACACCATATATTTT. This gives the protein CASSHPGQPGNTIYF.

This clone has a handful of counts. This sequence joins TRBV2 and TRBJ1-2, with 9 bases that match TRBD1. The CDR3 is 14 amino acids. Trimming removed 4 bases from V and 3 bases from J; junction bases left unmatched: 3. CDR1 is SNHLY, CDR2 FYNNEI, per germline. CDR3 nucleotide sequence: TGTGCCAGCAGTGCGGGACAGGGAGACTATGGCTACACCTTC. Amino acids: CASSAGQGDYGYTF.

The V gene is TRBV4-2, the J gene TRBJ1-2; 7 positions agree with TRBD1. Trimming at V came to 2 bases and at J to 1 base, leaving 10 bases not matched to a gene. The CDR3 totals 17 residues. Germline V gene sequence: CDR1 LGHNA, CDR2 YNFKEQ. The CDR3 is CASSQPRGGTDNYGYTF. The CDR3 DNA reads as TGTGCCAGCAGCCAACCCCGGGGGGGGACAGATAACTATGGCTACACCTTC.

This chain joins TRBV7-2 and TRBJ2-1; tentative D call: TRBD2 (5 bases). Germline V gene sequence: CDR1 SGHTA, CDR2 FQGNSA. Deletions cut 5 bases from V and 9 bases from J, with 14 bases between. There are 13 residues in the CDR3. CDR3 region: CASSLLGEGEQFF. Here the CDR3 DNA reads TGTGCCAGCAGCCTCCTGGGAGAAGGTGAGCAGTTCTTC.

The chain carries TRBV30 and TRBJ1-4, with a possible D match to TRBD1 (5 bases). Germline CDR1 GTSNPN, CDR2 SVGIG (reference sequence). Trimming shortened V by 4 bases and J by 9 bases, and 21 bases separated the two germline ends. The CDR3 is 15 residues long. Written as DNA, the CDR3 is TGTGCCTGGACCTCCCCTCGGGGCAGGCCGAAAAAACTGTTTTTT. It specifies CAWTSPRGRPKKLFF.

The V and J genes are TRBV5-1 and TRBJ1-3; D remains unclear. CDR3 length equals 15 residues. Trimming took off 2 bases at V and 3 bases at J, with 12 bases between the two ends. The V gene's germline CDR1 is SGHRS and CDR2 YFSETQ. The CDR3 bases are TGCGCCAGCAGCTTCAACAACCTGGGTGGAAACACCATATATTTT. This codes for CASSFNNLGGNTIYF.

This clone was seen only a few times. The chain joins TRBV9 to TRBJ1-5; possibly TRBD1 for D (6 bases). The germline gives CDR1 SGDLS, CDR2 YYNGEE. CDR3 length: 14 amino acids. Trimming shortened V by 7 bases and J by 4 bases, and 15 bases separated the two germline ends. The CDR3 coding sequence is TGTGCCAGCGGGGGGCCGAGTAGTAATCAGCCCCAGCATTTT. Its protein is CASGGPSSNQPQHF.

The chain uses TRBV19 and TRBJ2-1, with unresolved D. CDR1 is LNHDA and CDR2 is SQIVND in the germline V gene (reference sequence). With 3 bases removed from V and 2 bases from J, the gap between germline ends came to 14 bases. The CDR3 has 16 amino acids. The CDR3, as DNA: TGTGCCAGTAGTATGGAGCTTCTAAGAACCTACAATGAGCAGTTCTTC. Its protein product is CASSMELLRTYNEQFF.

CDR3 DNA: TGTGCCAGCAGCAAAGAGACAGGGGGGTCCTACAATGAGCAGTTCTTC. It codes for CASSKETGGSYNEQFF. The gene calls are TRBV7-8 and TRBJ2-1; TRBD1 matches at 9 bases. In germline, CDR1 is SGHVS, CDR2 FQNEAQ. The ends lost 5 bases at V and 1 base at J; junction bases unmatched: 6. This CDR3 has 16 amino acids.

CDR3 sequence reads: CASSFDPGGASNEQYF. The CDR3 DNA reads as TGTGCCAGCAGTTTCGACCCCGGGGGGGCCTCAAACGAGCAGTACTTC. V gene TRBV27 combines with J gene TRBJ2-7, with 8 bases fitting TRBD2. In germline, CDR1 is MNHEY, CDR2 SMNVEV (reference sequence). CDR3 length: 16 amino acids. With 3 bases clipped from V and 5 bases from J, the junction kept 12 bases outside the gene matches.

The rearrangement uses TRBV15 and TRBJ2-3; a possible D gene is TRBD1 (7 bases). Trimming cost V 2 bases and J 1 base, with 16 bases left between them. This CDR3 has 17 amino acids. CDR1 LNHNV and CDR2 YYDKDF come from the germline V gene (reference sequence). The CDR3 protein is CATSRPSGGGRTDTQYF. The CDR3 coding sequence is TGTGCCACCAGCAGACCCAGTGGAGGGGGCCGCACAGATACGCAGTATTTT.

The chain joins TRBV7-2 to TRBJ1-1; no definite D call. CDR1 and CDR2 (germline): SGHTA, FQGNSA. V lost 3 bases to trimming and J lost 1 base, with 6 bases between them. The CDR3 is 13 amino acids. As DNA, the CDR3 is TGTGCCAGCAGCTTTGCAGGGAACACTGAAGCTTTCTTT. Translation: CASSFAGNTEAFF.

CDR3 nucleotide sequence: TGTGCCGCGACCCAATCCCTCCAAGAGACCCAGTACTTC. Its translation is CAATQSLQETQYF. V gene TRBV7-9 combines with J gene TRBJ2-5, with D uncertain. The ends were cut back, 11 bases at V and 1 base at J, with 14 bases in the middle. Germline V gene lookup returns CDR1 SEHNR and CDR2 FQNEAQ (reference sequence). CDR3 length: 13 residues. Full variable domain (remainder filled in from reference TRBV7-9 and TRBJ2-5): DTGVSQNPRHKITKRGQNVTFRCDPISEHNRLYWYRQTLGQGPEFLTYFQNEAQLEKSRLLSDRFSAERPKGSFSTLEIQRTEQGDSAMYLCAATQSLQETQYFGPGTRLLVL.

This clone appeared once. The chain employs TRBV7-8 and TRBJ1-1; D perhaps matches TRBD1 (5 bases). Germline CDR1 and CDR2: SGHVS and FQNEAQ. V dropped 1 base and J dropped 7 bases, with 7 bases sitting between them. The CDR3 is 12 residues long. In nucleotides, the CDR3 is TGTGCCAGCAGCTTAGTCGGGGGTGAAGCTTTCTTT. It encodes CASSLVGGEAFF.